This TCR beta chain was identified during a study of post-analysis software for immune sequencing data. This clonotype has only a few counts. What it recognizes is unknown. The CDR3 runs 15 residues. V shed 5 bases and J shed 7 bases, with 20 bases lying between them. Germline V CDR1 and CDR2: MNHEY, SVGEGT. The study's findings and limits: Patients showed TRBV5-6, TRBV5-1 and TRBV20-1 among a few TRBV segments more frequent than in controls.

Sequencing libraries made from TCR beta cDNA carried unique molecular identifiers. TCRdb used MiXCR to reprocess the PCR reads, holding one entry per CDR3 protein. The sample consists of approximately 690,000 distinct CDR3 sequences, over 45% of them appearing once. Sequenced: blood. This TCR was sampled from a girl aged 2 to 10 with multiple sclerosis. The V and J genes are TRBV6-2 or TRBV6-3 and TRBJ1-2; possibly TRBD1 for D (5 bases). For the CDR3, the DNA is TGTGCCAGCAGTGAGGAGGGACGTTTGGCCCTTGGCTACACCTTC. Its protein product is CASSEEGRLALGYTF.